The present T cell receptor beta chain was sequenced within a study of T cell responses to AZD1222 COVID-19 vaccine. Study results and caveats: CD4 TCRs linked to vaccination spanned spike, dominating at 160-218 and 743-854. Most donors were white British and more were female, and clonal diversity was possibly underestimated. Only five to seven AZD1222 recipients were seropositive at baseline.

Profiling relied on immunoSEQ multiplex PCR, and the TCRdb table lists in-frame clones only, not all of them. This table has under 130,000 clones, roughly 91% appearing once. Notes on this clone: As yet, its antigen is unknown.

The CDR3 contains 15 residues. Trimming stripped 8 bases from V and 0 bases from J, with 14 bases between. In germline, CDR1 is LNHDA, CDR2 SQIVND (reference sequence). This TCR came from an adult in good health. This chain uses TRBV19 with TRBJ1-5, with TRBD1 as a possible D gene (6 bases). Specimen: peripheral blood, collected on day 0 of AZD1222 vaccination. The CDR3 loop reads CASRSTGYSNQPQHF. In DNA form, the CDR3 reads TGTGCCAGTCGAAGCACAGGGTATAGCAATCAGCCCCAGCATTTT.